The subject of this entry is one T cell receptor (beta chain). CDR1 is SGDLS and CDR2 is YYNGEE in the germline V gene. The CDR3 loop spans 14 amino acids. This sample is drawn from a study of cytomegalovirus exposure and HLA in healthy donors. PCR involved 60 Vbeta and 13 Jbeta primers. This table comes from immunoSEQ multiplex PCR, and its TCRdb copy is limited to in-frame clones, with some not included. The specimen's table records about 100,000 clones. Sequences were obtained from PBMCs. The source is a man aged 50 to 60 in good health and CMV-seronegative. The genes are TRBV9 and TRBJ2-5; 7 bases match TRBD1. The DNA end favors TRBJ2-7, so the J call may be wrong. The CDR3 loop is CASSAGQEYYEQYF. The CDR3 bases are TGTGCCAGCAGCGCCGGACAGGAGTATTACGAGCAGTACTTC.